This T cell receptor beta chain was observed in a study of blood T cell repertoires in COVID-19. Overall study: Collection of acute and convalescent COVID-19 samples took place in the United States, Italy and Spain.

TCRdb's table, derived via immunoSEQ multiplex PCR, lists solely in-frame clones and lacks some. The sample holds about 210,000 clones, 75% to 85% seen once. Participants spanned ages roughly 18 to 95 years and resided in 20 to 25 US areas. Participants' reported clinical history set cohort assignment. Two negative PCRs, clearance, or symptom resolution characterized the recovered Cohort 3 donors. The table lists this clone with a few counts. Specimen: PBMCs or T cells enriched from blood (not recorded which). This receptor was obtained from a man aged 35 to 55 who had recovered from COVID-19.

The CDR3 DNA sequence: TGCGCCAGCAGTGAGTCACGAGAATGGGGGGACACTGAAGCTTTCTTT. Translating gives CASSESREWGDTEAFF. The rearrangement links TRBV10-2 to TRBJ1-1, with D possibly TRBD1 on 5 matching bases. CDR1 and CDR2 (germline): WSHSY, SAAADI. The germline V and J ends were trimmed by 0 bases and 3 bases, with 14 bases remaining between them. This CDR3 has 16 amino acids.